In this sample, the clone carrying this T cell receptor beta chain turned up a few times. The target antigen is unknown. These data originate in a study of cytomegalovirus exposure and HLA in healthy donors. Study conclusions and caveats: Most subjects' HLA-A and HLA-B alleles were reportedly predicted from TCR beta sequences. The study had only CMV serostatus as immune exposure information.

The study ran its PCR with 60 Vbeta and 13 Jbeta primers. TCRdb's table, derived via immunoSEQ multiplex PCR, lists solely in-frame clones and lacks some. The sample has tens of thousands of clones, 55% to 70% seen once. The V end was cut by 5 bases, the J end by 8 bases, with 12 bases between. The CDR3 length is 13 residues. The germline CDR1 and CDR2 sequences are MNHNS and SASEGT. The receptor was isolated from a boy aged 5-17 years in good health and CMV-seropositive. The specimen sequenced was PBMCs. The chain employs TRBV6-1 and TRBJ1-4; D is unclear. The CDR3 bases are TGTGCCAGCAGTCTGGCAGGATGGGAAAAACTGTTTTTT. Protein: CASSLAGWEKLFF.